Listed below are T cell receptor beta chains from one sample, sequenced in a study of a mutant IDH1 vaccine in newly diagnosed glioma. Repertoires were generated with immunoSEQ multiplex PCR, while TCRdb's copy carries only in-frame clones and drops some. The table lists around 50,000 clones, about nine tenths of them singletons, with 2% to 2.5% in the top ten. The sequences come from PBMCs, collected from a glioma patient treated with radiotherapy, temozolomide or both. These receptors originate from a man aged 35 to 55 with glioma. Each CDR3 is given with its conserved first and last residue. The D gene is left open where the match is weak. Clone sizes are given selectively: once, few, many, or a class where the clone is expanded.

abundance,d_gene,j_gene,v_gene,CDR3nt,CDR3aa
-,TRBD1,TRBJ1-2,TRBV2,TGTGCCAGCAGTGATTACAGGGGTGGAGAAGGCTACACCTTC,CASSDYRGGEGYTF
-,TRBD2,TRBJ2-2,TRBV4-1,TGCGCCAGCAGTCTAGCGGGAGGGTCGGCCGGGGAGCTGTTTTTT,CASSLAGGSAGELFF
-,TRBD2,TRBJ2-7,TRBV15,TGTGCCACCAGCAGAGAGTTAAGGACTAGCGGGAGTTTCTACGAGCAGTACTTC,CATSRELRTSGSFYEQYF
-,TRBD1,TRBJ2-7,TRBV7-9,TGTGCCAGCAGCTTAGGGACAGGGGGATCCTACGAGCAGTACTTC,CASSLGTGGSYEQYF
-,-,TRBJ2-7,TRBV2,TGTGCCAGCAGGGTGGACAGTTACGAGCAGTACTTC,CASRVDSYEQYF
-,-,TRBJ1-1,TRBV15,TGTGCCACCAGTATGGGATTATCAGGGAAACAAAGGACTGAAGCTTTCTTT,CATSMGLSGKQRTEAFF
-,-,TRBJ1-4,TRBV5-4,TGTGCCAGCAGCTTCGGGGGGGCGACTGAAAAACTGTTTTTT,CASSFGGATEKLFF
-,-,TRBJ2-5,TRBV6-6,TGTGCCAGCAGTTTCGGGGGCAGGGGACGGGGAGAGACCCAGTACTTC,CASSFGGRGRGETQYF
-,-,TRBJ2-2,TRBV28,TGTGCCAGCAGCACAGCTTTGGCCGGGGAGCTGTTTTTT,CASSTALAGELFF
-,-,TRBJ2-5,TRBV10-3,TGTGCCATCAGTCGAGGGGAGCAAGAGACCCAGTACTTC,CAISRGEQETQYF
-,TRBD1,TRBJ2-4,TRBV19,TGTGCCAGTAGTATTACGGACAGGGGGCGGGGGTGGTCGGACTTC,CASSITDRGRGWSDF
-,-,TRBJ2-5,TRBV6-1,TGTGCCAGCAGTGAAGGCAGAGGACGGTCCCAAGAGACCCAGTACTTC,CASSEGRGRSQETQYF
few,TRBD2,TRBJ2-1,TRBV27,TGTGCCAGCAGACCACTAGCGGGAGGGCCTCGGACCTACAATGAGCAGTTCTTC,CASRPLAGGPRTYNEQFF
-,-,TRBJ2-5,TRBV29-1,TGCAGCGTTGGAGGGGGAGGGGTAGAGACCCAGTACTTC,CSVGGGGVETQYF
-,TRBD2,TRBJ2-1,TRBV5-6,TGTGCCAGCAGCTTAAGACTAGCGGACATCTACAATGAGCAGTTCTTC,CASSLRLADIYNEQFF
-,-,TRBJ2-3,TRBV9,TGTGCCAGCGAGGAGGGCCAATGGGGGTCAGATACGCAGTATTTT,CASEEGQWGSDTQYF
-,-,TRBJ2-3,TRBV29-1,TGCAGCGTTATCGGAACTGCCAACACAGATACGCAGTATTTT,CSVIGTANTDTQYF
-,-,TRBJ2-6,TRBV4-3,TGCGCCAGCAGCCAAGACCCATCGTTTATTCAGGGGTCGGCCAACGTCCTGACTTTC,CASSQDPSFIQGSANVLTF
-,TRBD2,TRBJ2-1,TRBV9,TGTGCCAGCAGTGTGGGGGGGGGAGGGACCTACAATGAGCAGTTCTTC,CASSVGGGGTYNEQFF
few,TRBD1,TRBJ1-2,TRBV11-2,TGTGCCAGCAGCTTATCCCCCCGCAGGGGGCACGATGGCTACACCTTC,CASSLSPRRGHDGYTF
once,TRBD2,TRBJ2-1,TRBV29-1,TGCAGCGTTTCAACTAGCGGGGCCTACAATGAGCAGTTCTTC,CSVSTSGAYNEQFF
-,-,TRBJ2-7,TRBV21-1,TGTGCCAGCAGCAAAGAAGGTGGCGGGACACCACGCTTTTGGTGCGAGCAGTACTTC,CASSKEGGGTPRFWCEQYF
few,TRBD1,TRBJ2-3,TRBV7-9,TGTGCCAGCAGCCCCCAGGGGGCGAGAGATACGCAGTATTTT,CASSPQGARDTQYF
once,-,TRBJ2-6,TRBV9,TGTGCCAGCAGCGGGGCTGGGGCCAACGTCCTGACTTTC,CASSGAGANVLTF
-,TRBD1,TRBJ1-4,TRBV28,TGTGCCAGCAGTTCTCTACAGGGGGGAACGAAACTGTTTTTT,CASSSLQGGTKLFF
-,-,TRBJ2-3,TRBV7-6,TGTGCCAGCAGCTTAAGGCGGAGCCCAGATACGCAGTATTTT,CASSLRRSPDTQYF
-,TRBD1,TRBJ2-7,TRBV27,TGTGCCAGCAGGCGGACAGGGGGTTACGAGCAGTACTTC,CASRRTGGYEQYF
-,-,TRBJ2-5,TRBV5-1,TGCGCCAGCAGCTTGGATTCGGGGGCCCAGTACTTC,CASSLDSGAQYF
few,-,TRBJ2-5,TRBV9,TGTGCCAGCAGCGCTGGGGGCAGGGTAGAGACCCAGTACTTC,CASSAGGRVETQYF
-,-,TRBJ2-7,TRBV9,TGTGCCAGCAGCGTAGGTTTGACCGCTAGCTCCTACGAGCAGTACTTC,CASSVGLTASSYEQYF
-,TRBD1,TRBJ2-7,TRBV7-2,TGTGCCAGCAGCTTGGACAGGGGACCCTACGAGCAGTACTTC,CASSLDRGPYEQYF
-,-,TRBJ2-3,TRBV10-3,TGTGCCATCAGTGAACGTAGCACAGATACGCAGTATTTT,CAISERSTDTQYF
-,-,TRBJ2-5,TRBV11-2,TGTGCCAGCAGCAGGACTCTTGCGGGCCAAGAGACCCAGTACTTC,CASSRTLAGQETQYF
-,TRBD1,TRBJ1-5,TRBV5-6,TGTGCCAGCAGCTCTTCCGGGACAGTCAAACAGCCCCAGCATTTT,CASSSSGTVKQPQHF
-,-,TRBJ2-7,TRBV6-6,TGTGCCAGCAGCCGATTACTAGCTGCCGAGCAGTACTTC,CASSRLLAAEQYF
-,-,TRBJ2-1,TRBV7-8,TGTGCCAGCGGCCAAAATGAGCAGTTCTTC,CASGQNEQFF
-,-,TRBJ1-2,TRBV6-5,TGTGCCAGCAGTTACTCGCCGGATAACTATGGCTACACCTTC,CASSYSPDNYGYTF
once,-,TRBJ2-3,TRBV18,TGTGCCAGCTCAAGTGACACAGATACGCAGTATTTT,CASSSDTDTQYF
-,-,TRBJ1-2,TRBV5-6,TGTGCCAGCAGCCTGAGTACAGGGTCGGGCCTCTATGGCTACACCTTC,CASSLSTGSGLYGYTF
-,TRBD1,TRBJ2-7,TRBV15,TGTGCCACCAGCACCCGGACAGGGGACGAGCAGTACTTC,CATSTRTGDEQYF
-,-,TRBJ1-2,TRBV7-2,TGTGCCAGCAGCCGTTATACAGGGACGGACTATGGCTACACCTTC,CASSRYTGTDYGYTF
-,TRBD1,TRBJ1-2,TRBV28,TGTGCCAGCAGTCCTGACAGGGGGCTTTATGGCTACACCTTC,CASSPDRGLYGYTF
-,TRBD1,TRBJ1-5,TRBV28,TGTGCCAGCAGTCGACAGGGTAGTCGAAGCAATCAGCCCCAGCATTTT,CASSRQGSRSNQPQHF
-,TRBD2,TRBJ2-5,TRBV5-1,TGCGCCAGCAGCTCTGGACTAGCTTCGCAGACCCAGTACTTC,CASSSGLASQTQYF
once,TRBD1,TRBJ1-1,TRBV4-2,TGTGCCAGCAGCCAAGCGACAGGGAAGCGCGAAGCTTTCTTT,CASSQATGKREAFF
few,-,TRBJ1-2,TRBV14,TGTGCCAGCAGCCCGGACCTCCGCTATGGCTACACCTTC,CASSPDLRYGYTF
-,-,TRBJ1-3,TRBV5-1,TGCGCCAGCAGCTTGGTCGGGGGGCGGTTTGGAAACACCATATATTTT,CASSLVGGRFGNTIYF
-,-,TRBJ1-1,TRBV5-6,TGTGCCAGCAGCCGACGGTACTTGAACACTGAAGCTTTCTTT,CASSRRYLNTEAFF
-,-,TRBJ2-7,TRBV11-1,TGTGCCAGCAGCACCCCAGGCTACAATAGCTACGAGCAGTACTTC,CASSTPGYNSYEQYF
-,TRBD2,TRBJ2-5,TRBV14,TGTGCCAGCAGCCGTTGGCGGGGGCAAGAGACCCAGTACTTC,CASSRWRGQETQYF
few,TRBD2,TRBJ2-7,TRBV5-1,TGCGCCAGCAGCTGGGCCGGGACTAGCAACGAGCAGTACTTC,CASSWAGTSNEQYF